The 6 T cell receptor beta chains reported below all come from one sample, sequenced in a study of technical replicates of blood from a handful of donors. Profiled with immunoSEQ multiplex PCR; TCRdb holds only in-frame clones, not every one. The sample shows about 75,000 clones, 91% of them seen only once. The source material was T cells isolated from PBMCs. The receptors here all came from a human donor in good health. Some clones in this sample may be carry-over from other donors' samples.

V gene TRBV27 combines with J gene TRBJ1-1, with TRBD1 identical over 8 bases. V gave up 6 bases and J gave up 3 bases; unmatched junction bases: 3. The CDR3 spans 13 residues. The germline V gene encodes CDR1 MNHEY and CDR2 SMNVEV (reference sequence). The CDR3 DNA is TGTGCCAGCAGCTCACAGGGGGACACTGAAGCTTTCTTT. It specifies CASSSQGDTEAFF.

This sequence joins TRBV6-6 and TRBJ2-5, with 12 nucleotides matching TRBD2. The CDR3 covers 16 residues. The trim removed 5 bases at V and 7 bases at J, leaving 11 bases unmatched. Germline V CDR1 and CDR2: MNHNY, SVGAGI (reference sequence). CDR3 in amino acids: CASSRLTSGGVGTQYF. CDR3 sequence (DNA): TGTGCCAGCAGTCGACTGACTAGCGGGGGCGTCGGGACCCAGTACTTC.

The chain combines TRBV4-2 with TRBJ1-4; D might be TRBD1 (6 bases). This CDR3 region has 15 residues. The germline V gene encodes CDR1 LGHNA and CDR2 YNFKEQ. V lost 1 base and J lost 7, with 13 bases in between. The CDR3 reads CASSQGGGGSEKLFF. The CDR3 nucleotides are TGTGCCAGCAGCCAAGGAGGGGGGGGGAGTGAAAAACTGTTTTTT.

The chain employs TRBV15 and TRBJ2-3, with TRBD2 as a possible D gene (6 bases). The V gene lost 1 base and the J gene lost 4 bases, with 9 bases spanning the gap. The CDR3 is 14 amino acids. CDR1 is LNHNV, CDR2 YYDKDF, per germline (reference sequence). CDR3 residues: CATSRGLGADTQYF. The CDR3 coding sequence is TGTGCCACCAGCAGAGGACTAGGGGCAGATACGCAGTATTTT.

The chain links TRBV7-9 to TRBJ1-2; D gene ambiguous. Germline V gene data show CDR1 as SEHNR and CDR2 as FQNEAQ (reference sequence). V lost 1 base and J 3 bases, leaving 12 bases between the germline ends. This CDR3 has 15 residues. CDR3 region: CASSLGVTHYYGYTF. The CDR3 DNA reads as TGTGCCAGCAGCTTAGGAGTCACCCATTACTATGGCTACACCTTC.

The chain recombines TRBV28 with TRBJ2-2, with TRBD1 as a possible D gene (6 bases). Germline values: CDR1 MDHEN, CDR2 SYDVKM. The CDR3 length is 14 residues. The ends were cut back, 11 bases at V and 1 base at J, with 14 bases in the middle. CDR3: CAGRDTWNTGELFF. The CDR3 DNA follows: TGTGCCGGCCGGGACACCTGGAACACCGGGGAGCTGTTTTTT.